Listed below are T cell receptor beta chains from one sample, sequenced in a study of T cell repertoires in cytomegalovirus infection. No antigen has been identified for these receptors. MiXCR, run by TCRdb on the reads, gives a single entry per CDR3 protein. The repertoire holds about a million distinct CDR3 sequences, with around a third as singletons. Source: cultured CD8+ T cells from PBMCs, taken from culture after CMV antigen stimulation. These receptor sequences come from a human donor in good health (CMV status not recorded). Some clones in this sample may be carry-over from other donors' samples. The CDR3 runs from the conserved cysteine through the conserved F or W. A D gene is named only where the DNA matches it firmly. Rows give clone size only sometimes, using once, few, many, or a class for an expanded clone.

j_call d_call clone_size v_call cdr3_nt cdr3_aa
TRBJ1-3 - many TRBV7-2 TGTGCCAGCAGCTTAGCGCGGGGGGGAAACACCATATATTTT CASSLARGGNTIYF
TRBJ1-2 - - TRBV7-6 TGTGCCAGCAGCTTGTTGGAGGTCGAGGGCAACACCTTC CASSLLEVEGNTF
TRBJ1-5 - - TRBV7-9 TGTGCCAGCAGCTTAGTCGGTACCAGTGACGCATATATATCTTATAGCAATCAGCCCCAGCATTTT CASSLVGTSDAYISYSNQPQHF
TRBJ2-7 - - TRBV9 TGTGCCAGCAGCGTAGGAGGAGGACCCTACGAGCAGTACTTC CASSVGGGPYEQYF
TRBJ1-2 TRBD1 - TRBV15 TGTGCCACCAGCAGGGACAGGGCGGGCTATGGCTACACCTTC CATSRDRAGYGYTF
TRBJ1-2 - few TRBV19 TGTGCCAGTAAGGCCCACGCGACTGGCTACACCTTC CASKAHATGYTF
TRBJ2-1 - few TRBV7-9 TGTGCCGCCCTAGGGGGCTCCTACAATGAGCAGTTCTTC CAALGGSYNEQFF
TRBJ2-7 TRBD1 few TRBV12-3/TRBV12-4 TGTGCCAGCAGTTCGACAGGGCTTTCCTACGAGCAGTACTTC CASSSTGLSYEQYF
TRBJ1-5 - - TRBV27 TGTGCCAGCAGCCCGTGGAACCAGCCCCAGCATTTT CASSPWNQPQHF
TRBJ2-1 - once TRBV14 TGTGCCAGTAATGTAGCGGCCTACAATGAGCAGTTCTTC CASNVAAYNEQFF
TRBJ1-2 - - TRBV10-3 TGTGCCATCAAGGGCGGGATAGGGAGAGGCTACACCTTC CAIKGGIGRGYTF
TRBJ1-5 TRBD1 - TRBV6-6 TGTGCCAGCAGTTACTCGACAGGACAGGGAGAGAATCAGCCCCAGCATTTT CASSYSTGQGENQPQHF
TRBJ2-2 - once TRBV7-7 TGTGCTAGCAGTCGGGACATTCCGAACACCGGGGAGCTGTTTTTT CASSRDIPNTGELFF
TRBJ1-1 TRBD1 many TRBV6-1 TGTGCCAGCCGACGGGACAGGGAATATAGCACTGAAGCTTTCTTT CASRRDREYSTEAFF
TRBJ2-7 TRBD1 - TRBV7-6 TGTGCCAGCAGCCCTTCGACAGGGGGAGTATACTACGAGCAGTACTTC CASSPSTGGVYYEQYF
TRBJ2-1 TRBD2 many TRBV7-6 TGTGCCAGCAGCCGAGTTTCGGCTAGCGGGGGAGGTGTTGAGCAGTTCTTC CASSRVSASGGGVEQFF
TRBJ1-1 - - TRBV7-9 TGTGCCAGCAGTTCGGCGGGGGACGTTCAGAACACTGAAGCTTTCTTT CASSSAGDVQNTEAFF
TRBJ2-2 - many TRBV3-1 TGTGCCAGCAGCCAAGTCGGGGGTAGGAGCACCGGGGAGCTGTTTTTT CASSQVGGRSTGELFF
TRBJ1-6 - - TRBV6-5 TGTGCCAGCAGGGAGACAGGTGGGGCCTTGGCGCCCCTCCACTTT CASRETGGALAPLHF
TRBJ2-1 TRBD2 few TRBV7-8 TGTGCCAGCAGCTTATCTAGCGGGGGGCACAATGAGCAGTTCTTC CASSLSSGGHNEQFF
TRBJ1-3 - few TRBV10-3 TGTGCCATCAGAGTAACCCTTGACAGAAGCTCTGGAAACACCATATATTTT CAIRVTLDRSSGNTIYF
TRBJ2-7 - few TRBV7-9 TGTGCCAGCAGCTCCCCTACAGGGACCTACGAGCAGTACTTC CASSSPTGTYEQYF
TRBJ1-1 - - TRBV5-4 TGTGCCAGCAGCTCCCAAGGTGGGGATGAAGCTTTCTTT CASSSQGGDEAFF
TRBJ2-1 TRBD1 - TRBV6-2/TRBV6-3 TGTGCCAGCAGTTACCCGGACAGGGAGCAGTTCTTC CASSYPDREQFF
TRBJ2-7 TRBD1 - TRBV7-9 TGTGCCAGCAGCCAAAAACCGGGACAGGGATACGAGCAGTACTTC CASSQKPGQGYEQYF
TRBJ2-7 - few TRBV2 TGTGCCAGCAGCAACACAGGGTGGATCTCCTACGAGCAGTACTTC CASSNTGWISYEQYF
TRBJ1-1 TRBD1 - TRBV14 TGTGCCAGCAGCCAAGGGGACAGGGGGCGCGACACTGAAGCTTTCTTT CASSQGDRGRDTEAFF
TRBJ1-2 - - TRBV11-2 TGTGCCAGCAGCTTAGCCCCTGTTGGGGATGGCTACACCTTC CASSLAPVGDGYTF
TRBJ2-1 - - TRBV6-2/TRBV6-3 TGTGCCAGCAGTTACGGTCACTCTGGAGGCAATGAGCAGTTCTTC CASSYGHSGGNEQFF
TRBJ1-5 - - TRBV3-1 TGTGCCAGCAGCCAGGACACAGTGTACAATCAGCCCCAGCATTTT CASSQDTVYNQPQHF
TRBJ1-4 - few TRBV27 TGTGCCAGCAGTTTACCGGGGTCGGGAGAAAAACTGTTTTTT CASSLPGSGEKLFF
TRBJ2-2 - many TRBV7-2 TGTGCCAGCAGCTTAGAAGGAAACGCCGGGGAGCTGTTTTTT CASSLEGNAGELFF
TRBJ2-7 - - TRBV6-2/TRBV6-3 TGTGCCAGCAGTTACTCGGAGGGTTACGAGCAGTACTTC CASSYSEGYEQYF
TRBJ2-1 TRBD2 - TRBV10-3 TGTGCCATCAGTGATAGCGGGGGGTACAATGAGCAGTTCTTC CAISDSGGYNEQFF
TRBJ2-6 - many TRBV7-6 TGTGCCAGCAGCTCGGACTCTGGGGCCAACGTCCTGACTTTC CASSSDSGANVLTF
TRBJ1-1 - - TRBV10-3 TGTGCCATAGGAACCCCAGTAGGGGTAGGGACTGAAGCTTTCTTT CAIGTPVGVGTEAFF
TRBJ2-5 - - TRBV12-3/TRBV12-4 TGTGCCAGCAGTAGCATCTACGGGGCAGAGACCCAGTACTTC CASSSIYGAETQYF
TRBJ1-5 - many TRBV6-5 TGTGCCAGCAGTTACTCAGGGGGTAGCAATCAGCCCCAGCATTTT CASSYSGGSNQPQHF
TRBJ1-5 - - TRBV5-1 TGCGCCAGCAGCTTGGTTCTCAGAGATAGCAATCAGCCCCAGCATTTT CASSLVLRDSNQPQHF